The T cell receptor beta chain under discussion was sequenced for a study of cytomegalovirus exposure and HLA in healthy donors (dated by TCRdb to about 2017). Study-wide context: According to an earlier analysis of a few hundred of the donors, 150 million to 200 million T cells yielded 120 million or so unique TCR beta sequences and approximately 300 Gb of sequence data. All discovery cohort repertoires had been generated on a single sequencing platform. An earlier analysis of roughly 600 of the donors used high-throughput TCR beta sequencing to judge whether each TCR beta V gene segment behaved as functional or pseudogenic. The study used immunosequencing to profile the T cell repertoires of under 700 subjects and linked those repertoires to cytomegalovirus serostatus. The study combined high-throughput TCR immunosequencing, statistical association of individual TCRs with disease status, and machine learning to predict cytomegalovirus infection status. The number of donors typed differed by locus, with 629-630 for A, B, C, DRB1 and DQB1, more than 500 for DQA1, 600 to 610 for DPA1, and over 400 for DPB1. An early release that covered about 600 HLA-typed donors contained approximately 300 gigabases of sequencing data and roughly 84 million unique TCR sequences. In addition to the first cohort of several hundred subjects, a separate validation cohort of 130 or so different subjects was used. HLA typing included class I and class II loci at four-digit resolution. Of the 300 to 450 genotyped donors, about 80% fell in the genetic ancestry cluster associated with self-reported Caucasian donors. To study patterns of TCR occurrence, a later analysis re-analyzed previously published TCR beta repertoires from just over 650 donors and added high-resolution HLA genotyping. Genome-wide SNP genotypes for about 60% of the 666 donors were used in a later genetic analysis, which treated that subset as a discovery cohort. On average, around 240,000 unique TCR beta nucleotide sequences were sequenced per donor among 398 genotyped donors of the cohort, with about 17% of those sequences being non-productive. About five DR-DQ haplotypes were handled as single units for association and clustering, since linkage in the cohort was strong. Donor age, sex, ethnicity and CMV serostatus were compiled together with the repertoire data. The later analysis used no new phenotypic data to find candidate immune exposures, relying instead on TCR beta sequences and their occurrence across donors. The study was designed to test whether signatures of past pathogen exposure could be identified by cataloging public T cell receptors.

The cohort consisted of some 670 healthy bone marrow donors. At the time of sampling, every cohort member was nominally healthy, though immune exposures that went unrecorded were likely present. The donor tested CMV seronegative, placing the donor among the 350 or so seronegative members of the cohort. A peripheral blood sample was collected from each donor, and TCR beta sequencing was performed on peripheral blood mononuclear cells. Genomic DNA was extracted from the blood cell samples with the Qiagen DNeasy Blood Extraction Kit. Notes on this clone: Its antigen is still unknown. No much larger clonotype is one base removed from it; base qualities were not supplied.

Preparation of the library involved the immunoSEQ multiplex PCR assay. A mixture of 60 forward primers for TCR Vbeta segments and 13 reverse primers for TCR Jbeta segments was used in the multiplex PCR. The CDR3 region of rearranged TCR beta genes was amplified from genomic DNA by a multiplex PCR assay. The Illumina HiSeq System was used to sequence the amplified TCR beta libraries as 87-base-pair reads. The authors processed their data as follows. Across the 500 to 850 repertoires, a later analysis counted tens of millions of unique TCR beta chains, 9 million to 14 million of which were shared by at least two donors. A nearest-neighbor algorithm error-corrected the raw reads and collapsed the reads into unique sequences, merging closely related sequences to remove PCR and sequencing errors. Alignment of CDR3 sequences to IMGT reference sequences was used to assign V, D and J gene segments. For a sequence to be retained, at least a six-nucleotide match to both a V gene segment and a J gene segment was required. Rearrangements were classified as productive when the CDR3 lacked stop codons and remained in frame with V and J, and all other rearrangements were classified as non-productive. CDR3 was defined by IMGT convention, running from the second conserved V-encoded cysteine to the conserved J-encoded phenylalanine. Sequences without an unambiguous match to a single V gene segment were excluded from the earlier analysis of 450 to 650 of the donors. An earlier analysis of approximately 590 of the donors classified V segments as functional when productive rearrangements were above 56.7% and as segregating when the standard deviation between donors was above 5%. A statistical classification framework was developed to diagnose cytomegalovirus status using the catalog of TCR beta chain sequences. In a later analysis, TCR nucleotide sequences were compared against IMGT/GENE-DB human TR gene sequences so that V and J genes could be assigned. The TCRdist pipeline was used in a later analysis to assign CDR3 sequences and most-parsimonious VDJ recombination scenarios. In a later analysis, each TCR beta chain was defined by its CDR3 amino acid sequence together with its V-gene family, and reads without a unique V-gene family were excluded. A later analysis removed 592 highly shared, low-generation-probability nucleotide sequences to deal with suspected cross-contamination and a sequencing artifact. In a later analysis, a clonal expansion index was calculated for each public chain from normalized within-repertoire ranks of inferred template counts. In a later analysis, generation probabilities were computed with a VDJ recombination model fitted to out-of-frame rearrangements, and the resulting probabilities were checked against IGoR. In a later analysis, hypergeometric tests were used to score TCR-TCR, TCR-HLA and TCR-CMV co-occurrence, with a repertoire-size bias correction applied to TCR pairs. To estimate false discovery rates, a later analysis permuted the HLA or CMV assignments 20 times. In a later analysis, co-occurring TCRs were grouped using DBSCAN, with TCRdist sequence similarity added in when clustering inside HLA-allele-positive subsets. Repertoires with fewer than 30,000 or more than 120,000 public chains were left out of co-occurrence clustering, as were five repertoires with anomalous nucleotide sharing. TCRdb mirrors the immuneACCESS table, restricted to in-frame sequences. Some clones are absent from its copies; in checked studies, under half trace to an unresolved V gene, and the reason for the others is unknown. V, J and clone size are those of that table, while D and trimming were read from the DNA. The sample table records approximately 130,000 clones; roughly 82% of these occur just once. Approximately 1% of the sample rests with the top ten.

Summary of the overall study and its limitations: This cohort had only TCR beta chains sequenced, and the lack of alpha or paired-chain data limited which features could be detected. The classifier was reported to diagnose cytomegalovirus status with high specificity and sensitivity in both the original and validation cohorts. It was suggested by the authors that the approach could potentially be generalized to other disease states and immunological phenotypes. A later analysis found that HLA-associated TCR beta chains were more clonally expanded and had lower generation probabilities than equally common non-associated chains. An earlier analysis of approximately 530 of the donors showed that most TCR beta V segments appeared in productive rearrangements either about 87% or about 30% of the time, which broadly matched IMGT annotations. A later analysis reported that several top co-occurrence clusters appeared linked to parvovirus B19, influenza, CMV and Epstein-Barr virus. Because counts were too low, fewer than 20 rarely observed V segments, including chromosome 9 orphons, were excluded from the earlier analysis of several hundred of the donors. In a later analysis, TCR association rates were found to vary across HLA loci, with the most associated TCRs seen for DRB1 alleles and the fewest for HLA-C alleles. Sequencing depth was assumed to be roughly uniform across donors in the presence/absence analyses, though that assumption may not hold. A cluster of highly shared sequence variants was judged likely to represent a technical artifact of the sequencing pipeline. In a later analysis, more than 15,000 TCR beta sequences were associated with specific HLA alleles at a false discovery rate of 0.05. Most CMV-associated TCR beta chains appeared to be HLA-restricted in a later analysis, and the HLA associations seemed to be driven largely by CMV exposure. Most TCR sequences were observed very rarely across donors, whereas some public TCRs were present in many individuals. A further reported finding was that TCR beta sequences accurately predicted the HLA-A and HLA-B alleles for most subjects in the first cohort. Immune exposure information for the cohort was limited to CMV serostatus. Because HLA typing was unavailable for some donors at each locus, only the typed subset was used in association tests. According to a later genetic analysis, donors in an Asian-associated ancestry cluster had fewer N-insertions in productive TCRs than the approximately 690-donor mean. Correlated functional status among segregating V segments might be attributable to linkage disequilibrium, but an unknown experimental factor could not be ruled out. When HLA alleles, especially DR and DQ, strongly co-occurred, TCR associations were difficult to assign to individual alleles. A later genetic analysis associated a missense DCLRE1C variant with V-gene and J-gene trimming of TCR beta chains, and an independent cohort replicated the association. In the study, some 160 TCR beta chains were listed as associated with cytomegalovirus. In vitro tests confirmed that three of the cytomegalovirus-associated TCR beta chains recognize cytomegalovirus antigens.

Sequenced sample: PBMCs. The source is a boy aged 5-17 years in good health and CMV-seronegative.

At the DNA level, the sequence is TGTGCCAGCAGCAGGTACACTGAAGCTTTCTTT. This yields the protein CASSRYTEAFF. The chain links TRBV6-5 with TRBJ1-1, with the identity of the D gene unclear. V and J are truncated by 6 bases and 3 bases respectively, leaving an intervening sequence of 5 bases. CDR1 and CDR2 are read off the germline V gene as MNHEY and SVGAGI. Measured from the cysteine to the phenylalanine, the CDR3 is 11 residues long. Solely the CDR3 DNA is kept, with 33 bases framed from the first base.